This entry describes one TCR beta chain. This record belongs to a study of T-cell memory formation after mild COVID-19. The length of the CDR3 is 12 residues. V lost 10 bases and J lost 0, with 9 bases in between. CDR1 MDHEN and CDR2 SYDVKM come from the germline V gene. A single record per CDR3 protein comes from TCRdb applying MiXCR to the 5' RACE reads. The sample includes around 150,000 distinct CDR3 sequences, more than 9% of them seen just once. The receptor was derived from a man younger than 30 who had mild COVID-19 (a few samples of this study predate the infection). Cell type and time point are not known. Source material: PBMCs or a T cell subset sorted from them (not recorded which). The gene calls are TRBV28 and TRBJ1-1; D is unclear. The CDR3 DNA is TGTGCCACTACAGTCATGAACACTGAAGCTTTCTTT. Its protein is CATTVMNTEAFF.